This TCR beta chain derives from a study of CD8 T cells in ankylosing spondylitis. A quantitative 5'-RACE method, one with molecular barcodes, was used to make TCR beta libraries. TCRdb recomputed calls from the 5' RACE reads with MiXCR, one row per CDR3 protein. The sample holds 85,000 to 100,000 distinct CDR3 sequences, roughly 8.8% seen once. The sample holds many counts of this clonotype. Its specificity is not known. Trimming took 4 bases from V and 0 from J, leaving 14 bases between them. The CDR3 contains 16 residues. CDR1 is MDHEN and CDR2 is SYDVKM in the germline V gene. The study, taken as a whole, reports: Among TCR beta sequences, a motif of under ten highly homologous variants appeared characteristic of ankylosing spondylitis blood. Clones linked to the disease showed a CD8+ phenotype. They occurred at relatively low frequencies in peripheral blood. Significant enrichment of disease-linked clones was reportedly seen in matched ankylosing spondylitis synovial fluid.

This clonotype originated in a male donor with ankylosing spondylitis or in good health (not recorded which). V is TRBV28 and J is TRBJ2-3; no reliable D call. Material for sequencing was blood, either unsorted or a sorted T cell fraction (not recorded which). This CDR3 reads CASSYGLYRSTDTQYF. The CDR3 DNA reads TGTGCCAGCAGTTACGGCCTCTATAGAAGCACAGATACGCAGTATTTT. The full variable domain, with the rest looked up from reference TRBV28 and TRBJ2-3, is DVKVTQSSRYLVKRTGEKVFLECVQDMDHENMFWYRQDPGLGLRLIYFSYDVKMKEKGDIPEGYSVSREKKERFSLILESASTNQTSMYLCASSYGLYRSTDTQYFGPGTRLTVL.